The next 24 T cell receptor beta chains were all read from a single sample in a study of shared clonotypes between healthy human individuals (dated by TCRdb to about 2020). The receptor library was made with the immunoSEQ multiplex PCR assay. The table comes from immuneACCESS by way of TCRdb, which keeps in-frame sequences with V and J called. Part of the clones is missing from these tables; in studies checked, under half for an unresolved V gene and the rest for unknown reasons. This sample lists about 1.1 million clones; 75% to 85% were detected once. The ten largest account for 0.6% to 0.7% of the sample. The sequenced sample was memory CD4+ T cells from PBMCs. In light of the paper, this sample's cell subset or site label describes: CD45RA-negative fraction. The receptors derive from a man between 18 and 35 years old in good health. Some clones in this sample may be carry-over from other donors' samples.

V usage is TRBV7-2 and J usage is TRBJ1-2, with D hard to call. V was trimmed by 5 bases and J by 4 bases, leaving 11 bases between them. Germline CDR1 SGHTA, CDR2 FQGNSA. The CDR3 loop spans 13 amino acids. The CDR3 protein is CASSKEVVYGYTF. The CDR3 region has the DNA TGTGCCAGCAGCAAGGAGGTGGTCTATGGCTACACCTTC.

The gene calls are TRBV7-3 and TRBJ1-5, with D unclear. The CDR3 extends over 17 amino acids. Deletions cut 2 bases from V and 3 bases from J, with 17 bases between. Germline V gene lookup returns CDR1 SGHTA and CDR2 FQGTGA. For the CDR3, the DNA is TGTGCCAGCAGCTTAGCGTACCGATTAGCGGCCAATCAGCCCCAGCATTTT. Translating gives CASSLAYRLAANQPQHF.

This chain connects TRBV28 to TRBJ2-2; D uncertain. Germline V gene lookup returns CDR1 MDHEN and CDR2 SYDVKM. The CDR3 is 12 residues long. V lost 4 bases and J 7 bases, leaving 7 bases between the germline ends. The CDR3 region is CASSSVNGELFF. The CDR3 nucleotides read TGTGCCAGCAGTTCGGTCAACGGGGAGCTGTTTTTT.

V is TRBV25-1 and J is TRBJ1-2; 11 nucleotides align to TRBD1. Germline CDR1 is MGHDK and CDR2 is SYGVNS. The CDR3 is 15 amino acids. The V segment lost 10 bases and the J segment 4 bases; nucleotides outside the gene matches: 11. This CDR3 reads CATGGRTGGSYGYTF. The CDR3 nucleotides are TGTGCCACCGGAGGTCGGACAGGGGGCAGCTATGGCTACACCTTC.

V usage is TRBV2 and J usage is TRBJ2-1; 9 bases fit TRBD2. CDR1 is SNHLY, CDR2 FYNNEI, per germline. V lost 1 base to trimming and J lost 7 bases; unmatched junction nucleotides: 5. The length of the CDR3 is 15 residues. CDR3 DNA: TGTGCCAGCAGTGAAGGGCCTAGCGGGAATAATGAGCAGTTCTTC. Translated, it gives CASSEGPSGNNEQFF. Full variable domain (rest looked up from reference TRBV2 and TRBJ2-1): EPEVTQTPSHQVTQMGQEVILRCVPISNHLYFYWYRQILGQKVEFLVSFYNNEISEKSEIFDDQFSVERPDGSNFTLKIRSTKLEDSAMYFCASSEGPSGNNEQFFGPGTRLTVL.

This clone was observed a handful of times. The V gene is TRBV6-6, the J gene TRBJ1-3, with TRBD1 as a possible D gene (6 bases). The CDR3 covers 15 residues. CDR1 MNHNY and CDR2 SVGAGI come from the germline V gene (reference sequence). The V end was cut by 5 bases, the J end by 0 bases, with 11 bases between. This chain's CDR3 is CASSGGQTSGNTIYF. The DNA of the CDR3 is TGTGCCAGCAGTGGGGGCCAAACCTCTGGAAACACCATATATTTT.

The chain carries TRBV7-9 and TRBJ2-7, with a weak D call TRBD1 (5 bases). V lost 5 bases and J 4 bases, leaving 15 bases between the germline ends. CDR3 length: 14 residues. Germline V gene data show CDR1 as SEHNR and CDR2 as FQNEAQ (reference sequence). This CDR3 is CASSPLGRQYEQYF. CDR3 coding DNA: TGTGCCAGCAGCCCCCTGGGGCGCCAATACGAGCAGTACTTC. The complete variable domain, with remaining parts taken from reference TRBV7-9 and TRBJ2-7, reads DTGVSQNPRHKITKRGQNVTFRCDPISEHNRLYWYRQTLGQGPEFLTYFQNEAQLEKSRLLSDRFSAERPKGSFSTLEIQRTEQGDSAMYLCASSPLGRQYEQYFGPGTRLTVT.

V usage is TRBV7-2 and J usage is TRBJ2-7; 7 bases match TRBD1. This CDR3 spans 14 amino acids. Per the germline V gene, CDR1 is SGHTA and CDR2 is FQGNSA. The V gene end was trimmed by 5 bases and the J gene end by 7 bases; junction bases not matched to a gene: 11. CDR3 sequence: CASSHGTVLGEQYF. CDR3 in DNA: TGTGCCAGCAGCCACGGGACAGTCCTTGGGGAGCAGTACTTC.

The CDR3 DNA sequence: TGTGCCAGCAGTTTGAACGGGGCGCCGGGCAATCAGCCCCAGCATTTT. This codes for CASSLNGAPGNQPQHF. The V call is TRBV28, the J call TRBJ1-5, with TRBD1 as a possible D gene (5 bases). The germline V gene has CDR1 MDHEN and CDR2 SYDVKM. The CDR3 runs to 16 residues. Trimming took 3 bases from V and 2 from J, leaving 14 bases between them.

Turning to this clone: The sample holds other DNA sequences that translate to the same CDR3. The chain joins TRBV29-1 to TRBJ2-7; 8 bases match TRBD2. There are 14 residues in the CDR3. With V trimmed by 8 bases and J by 0 bases, 9 bases remained unmatched. Per the germline V gene, CDR1 is SQVTM and CDR2 is ANQGSEA. DNA for the CDR3: TGCAGCATACTACTAGCGGATAGCTCCTACGAGCAGTACTTC. It translates to CSILLADSSYEQYF.

This clone was seen ten or more times. In nucleotides, the CDR3 is TGTGCCAGCAGCTTGGGCTTTGGGGGGCGCGAGCAGTACTTC. Protein product: CASSLGFGGREQYF. The rearrangement uses TRBV11-2 and TRBJ2-7; D could derive from TRBD1 or TRBD2 (6 bases each). V was cut by 3 bases and J by 6 bases, with 15 bases left in between. CDR3 size: 14 residues. Germline CDR1 is SGHAT and CDR2 is FQNNGV.

The rearrangement links TRBV4-1 to TRBJ1-3; TRBD1 agrees at 8 bases. The CDR3 runs to 15 residues. CDR1 MGHRA and CDR2 YSYEKL come from the germline V gene. Germline trimming cut 4 bases from V and 3 bases from J; bases unmatched to any gene: 5. CDR3 nucleotides: TGCGCCAGCAGCCGGCAGGGGGCTGGTGGAAACACCATATATTTT. It yields the protein CASSRQGAGGNTIYF.

The chain uses TRBV15 and TRBJ2-7; D may be TRBD2 (6 bases). Trimming removed 4 bases from V and 4 bases from J, with 17 bases in between. CDR1 and CDR2 (germline): LNHNV, YYDKDF (reference sequence). The CDR3 consists of 15 residues. The CDR3 nucleotides are TGTGCCACCAGCATTGGGGACTTAAGGTCGTACGAGCAGTACTTC. Protein: CATSIGDLRSYEQYF.

V gene TRBV27 combines with J gene TRBJ1-1, with TRBD1 as a possible D gene (5 bases). V lost 4 bases and J 4 bases, leaving 16 bases between the germline ends. This CDR3 contains 15 residues. Per the germline V gene, CDR1 is MNHEY and CDR2 is SMNVEV (reference sequence). The CDR3 spells CASSSMTVSGTEAFF. Written as DNA, the CDR3 is TGTGCCAGCAGTTCAATGACAGTCTCAGGCACTGAAGCTTTCTTT.

The sample holds a few counts of this clone. V is TRBV4-1 and J is TRBJ1-4; tentatively, D is TRBD1 (5 bases). This CDR3 is 12 amino acids long. Looked up from germline, CDR1 is MGHRA and CDR2 is YSYEKL. The V end lost 4 bases, the J end lost 10 bases, and 10 bases lay between the germline ends. CDR3 sequence reads: CASSPAGGKLFF. The CDR3 region has the DNA TGCGCCAGCAGCCCTGCTGGGGGAAAACTGTTTTTT.

As to this clone: Different DNA sequences within this sample yield the same CDR3. The rearrangement uses TRBV5-1 and TRBJ2-7; maybe TRBD2 (5 bases). The CDR3 runs to 14 residues. V lost 3 bases, J lost 0 bases, and 10 bases lay in between. CDR1 is SGHRS, CDR2 YFSETQ, per germline. The CDR3 protein is CASSWTGSSYEQYF. The DNA of the CDR3 is TGCGCCAGCAGCTGGACGGGGAGCTCCTACGAGCAGTACTTC.

This clone was detected only once. The rearrangement joins TRBV28 to TRBJ2-7, with 8 positions matching TRBD2. This CDR3 has 16 residues. From germline, CDR1 is MDHEN and CDR2 SYDVKM. V shed 6 bases, J shed 0 bases, and the junction held 10 bases outside the gene matches. The CDR3 is CASSPGGAKRSYEQYF. CDR3 DNA sequence: TGTGCCAGCAGCCCCGGGGGGGCTAAGCGCTCCTACGAGCAGTACTTC.

This rearrangement joins TRBV5-1 to TRBJ2-3; 8 nucleotides match TRBD2. The V and J ends lost 2 bases and 0 bases, in that order; junction bases with no gene match: 5. CDR3 length equals 16 residues. Looked up from germline, CDR1 is SGHRS and CDR2 is YFSETQ. CDR3 loop: CASSFGRVSSTDTQYF. CDR3 nucleotide sequence: TGCGCCAGCAGCTTCGGGAGGGTCTCTAGCACAGATACGCAGTATTTT.

This clone appeared a few times. The chain carries TRBV28 and TRBJ1-5; D gene uncertain. Germline loops: CDR1 MDHEN, CDR2 SYDVKM. The CDR3 spans 15 residues. The V gene lost 3 bases and the J gene lost 2 bases, with 11 bases spanning the gap. The CDR3 nucleotides read TGTGCCAGCAGTTTGACCCATGGGGGCAATCAGCCCCAGCATTTT. Translating gives CASSLTHGGNQPQHF.

For this clone: The sample has other DNA sequences that encode this CDR3 too. The chain couples TRBV5-1 to TRBJ2-6; unclear D gene. Germline V gene data show CDR1 as SGHRS and CDR2 as YFSETQ. This CDR3 has 15 amino acids. Trimming removed 4 bases from V and 0 bases from J, with 8 bases in between. The CDR3 protein is CASSLIPSGANVLTF. CDR3 nucleotides: TGCGCCAGCAGCCTCATACCCTCTGGGGCCAACGTCCTGACTTTC. Variable domain in full (rest from reference TRBV5-1 and TRBJ2-6): KAGVTQTPRYLIKTRGQQVTLSCSPISGHRSVSWYQQTPGQGLQFLFEYFSETQRNKGNFPGRFSGRQFSNSRSEMNVSTLELGDSALYLCASSLIPSGANVLTFGAGSRLTVL.

The J gene is TRBJ2-7, the V gene TRBV9, with D unclear. CDR1 is SGDLS, CDR2 YYNGEE, per germline. Trimming removed 4 bases from V and 2 bases from J, with 13 bases in between. The CDR3 is made up of 14 amino acids. The CDR3 DNA sequence: TGTGCCAGCAGCCCCGAACTCCAGGCCTACGAGCAGTACTTC. Its protein is CASSPELQAYEQYF.

The V gene is TRBV30, the J gene TRBJ1-5, with a possible D match to TRBD1 (5 bases). V was shortened by 2 bases and J by 2 bases, with 16 bases between the two germline ends. Germline lookup yields CDR1 GTSNPN and CDR2 SVGIG (reference sequence). There are 16 residues in the CDR3. The CDR3 here is CAWSRGTPGGNQPQHF. The CDR3, as DNA: TGTGCCTGGAGTAGAGGGACGCCCGGGGGCAATCAGCCCCAGCATTTT.

The V and J genes are TRBV5-1 and TRBJ2-2; D is unresolved. This CDR3 has 14 amino acids. Trimming shortened V by 4 bases and J by 5 bases, and 12 bases separated the two germline ends. Per the germline V gene, CDR1 is SGHRS and CDR2 is YFSETQ. CDR3 bases: TGCGCCAGCAGCGCGCTCCCTGGGACCGGGGAGCTGTTTTTT. Translating it yields CASSALPGTGELFF.

The rearrangement uses TRBV13 and TRBJ2-5; 13 bases are a match to TRBD2. Trimming removed 5 bases from V and 5 bases from J; junction bases left unmatched: 2. The CDR3 is 14 amino acids. Per germline, CDR1 PRHDT and CDR2 FYEKMQ (reference sequence). CDR3 nucleotides: TGTGCCAGCAGCCGACTAGCGGGAGGCGAGACCCAGTACTTC. Translation: CASSRLAGGETQYF.